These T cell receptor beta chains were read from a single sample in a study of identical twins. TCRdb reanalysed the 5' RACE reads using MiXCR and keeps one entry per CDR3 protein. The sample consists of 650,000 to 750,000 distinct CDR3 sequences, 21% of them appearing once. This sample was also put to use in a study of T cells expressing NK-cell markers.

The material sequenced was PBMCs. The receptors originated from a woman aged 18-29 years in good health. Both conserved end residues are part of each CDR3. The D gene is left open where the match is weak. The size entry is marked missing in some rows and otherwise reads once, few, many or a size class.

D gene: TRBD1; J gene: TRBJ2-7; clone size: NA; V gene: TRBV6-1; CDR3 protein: CATVGGQGAYEQYF; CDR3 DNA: TGTGCTACCGTGGGAGGACAGGGGGCATACGAGCAGTACTTC
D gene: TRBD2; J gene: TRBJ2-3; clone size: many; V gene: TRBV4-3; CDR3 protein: CASSQDRAGVPDTQYF; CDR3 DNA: TGCGCCAGCAGCCAAGATCGAGCGGGAGTCCCAGATACGCAGTATTTT
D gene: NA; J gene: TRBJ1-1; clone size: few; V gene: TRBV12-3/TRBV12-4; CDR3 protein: CASSLVMGTEAFF; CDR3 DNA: TGTGCCAGCAGTTTAGTCATGGGGACTGAAGCTTTCTTT
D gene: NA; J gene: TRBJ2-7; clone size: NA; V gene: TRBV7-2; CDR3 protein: CASTHGGSYEQYF; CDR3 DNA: TGTGCCAGCACCCACGGGGGCTCATACGAGCAGTACTTC
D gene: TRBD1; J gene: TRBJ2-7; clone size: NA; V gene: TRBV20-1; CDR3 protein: CSAPPGQGVVYEQYF; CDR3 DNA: TGCAGTGCTCCTCCCGGACAGGGGGTGGTCTACGAGCAGTACTTC
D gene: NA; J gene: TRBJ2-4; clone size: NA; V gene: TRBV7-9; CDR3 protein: CASSAPGTSKNIQYF; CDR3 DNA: TGTGCCAGCAGCGCCCCCGGGACCTCCAAAAACATTCAGTACTTC
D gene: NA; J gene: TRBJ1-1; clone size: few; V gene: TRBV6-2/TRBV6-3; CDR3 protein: CASHAFSEAFF; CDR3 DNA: TGTGCCAGTCACGCCTTCTCTGAAGCTTTCTTT
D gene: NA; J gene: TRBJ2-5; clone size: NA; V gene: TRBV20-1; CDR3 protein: CSASFQFQETQYF; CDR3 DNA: TGCAGTGCTAGTTTTCAGTTCCAAGAGACCCAGTACTTC
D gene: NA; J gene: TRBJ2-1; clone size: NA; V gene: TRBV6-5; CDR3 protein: CASSYGRSEGNEQFF; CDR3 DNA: TGTGCCAGCAGTTATGGTCGGTCAGAAGGGAATGAGCAGTTCTTC
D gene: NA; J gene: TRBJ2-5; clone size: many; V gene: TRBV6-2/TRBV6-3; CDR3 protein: CASSYSAGIKTQYF; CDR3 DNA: TGTGCCAGCAGTTACTCGGCAGGGATAAAGACCCAGTACTTC